This T cell receptor (beta chain) was recovered during a study of shared clonotypes between healthy human individuals. Study information: Three plates were used per donor for CD4 naive, three for CD4 memory, two for CD8 naive and one for CD8 memory.

V trimming: 6 bases; J trimming: 3 bases; junction bases outside the gene matches: 2. The germline gives CDR1 MRHNA, CDR2 SNTAGT. CDR3 length: 14 residues. Template for every sorted-subset replicate PCR totaled about 200 ng DNA, approximately 30,000 T cell genomes. This table comes from immunoSEQ multiplex PCR, and its TCRdb copy is limited to in-frame clones, with some not included. Among about 2.1 million clones listed, roughly 95% were seen once. Naive CD8 cells were CD45RO-negative, positively selected for CCR7, excluding terminally differentiated effector memory CD45RA+ cells. The sample taken for sequencing was naive CD8+ T cells from PBMCs. This chain connects TRBV6-4 to TRBJ2-2; 9 positions match TRBD2. This TCR was recovered from a man between 18 and 29 years old in good health. Some clones in this sample may be carry-over from other donors' samples. The DNA for the CDR3 is TGTGCCAGCAGATTAGCGGGAGACACCGGGGAGCTGTTTTTT. Amino acid sequence: CASRLAGDTGELFF.